This T cell receptor beta chain appears in the sequencing data of a study of shared clonotypes between healthy human individuals. Whole-study results and caveats: Expectations were that clonotype sharing among donors would be affected by sequencing depth.

The method was immunoSEQ multiplex PCR; TCRdb's version includes in-frame clones alone and lacks a portion of them. The sample yields about 2.4 million clones, over 85% seen once. A remark on this clone: Its antigen is unknown.

There were only Caucasian adults among the donors, and all lived in Nashville, Tennessee. This CDR3 has 11 residues. Per germline, CDR1 MNHNS and CDR2 SASEGT. V lost 8 bases to trimming and J lost 8 bases, with 12 bases between them. Sequences were obtained from naive CD4+ T cells from PBMCs. Regarding subset: CD45RA+ positively selected. The TCR comes from a man between 18 and 35 years old in good health. Some clones in this sample may be carry-over from other donors' samples. This rearrangement joins TRBV6-1 to TRBJ2-5; D unresolved. CDR3: CASRRGVTQYF. The CDR3 nucleotides are TGTGCCAGCCGTCGTGGGGTTACCCAGTACTTC.